Following are 10 T cell receptor beta chains from one sample sequenced in a study of T-cell memory formation after mild COVID-19. MiXCR was run by TCRdb on the 5' RACE reads, yielding one entry per CDR3 protein. The sample lists roughly 150,000 distinct CDR3 sequences, roughly 24% occurring once. What was sequenced was PBMCs or a T cell subset sorted from them (not recorded which). All receptors derive from an adult woman who had mild COVID-19 (a few samples of this study predate the infection). Cell type and time point are not known.

This clonotype showed up just a few times. The chain uses TRBV5-4 and TRBJ2-3; D might be TRBD2 (5 bases). CDR3 length: 17 amino acids. Germline values: CDR1 SGHNT, CDR2 YYREEE (reference sequence). Trimming stripped 2 bases from V and 0 bases from J, with 16 bases between. The CDR3 DNA reads as TGTGCCAGCAGCTTTGACGTAACCGGGGTGAGCACAGATACGCAGTATTTT. Its translation: CASSFDVTGVSTDTQYF.

The chain has TRBV27 and TRBJ2-3; a weak D match, TRBD2 (5 bases). The germline V and J ends were trimmed by 8 bases and 2 bases, with 17 bases remaining between them. The CDR3 runs 15 residues. CDR1 MNHEY and CDR2 SMNVEV come from the germline V gene (reference sequence). CDR3 coding DNA: TGTGCCAGCTCTAGCTCCGGGTCGTACACAGATACGCAGTATTTT. Encoded protein: CASSSSGSYTDTQYF.

The chain links TRBV4-1 to TRBJ1-2, with D possibly being TRBD1 (6 bases). The V end lost 1 base, the J end lost 5 bases, and 11 bases lay between the germline ends. The germline CDR1 and CDR2 sequences are MGHRA and YSYEKL. The CDR3 totals 14 residues. CDR3 sequence (DNA): TGCGCCAGCAGCCAAGGGGCAGGGACATATGGCTACACCTTC. Protein: CASSQGAGTYGYTF.

The table lists this clonotype with a few counts. The V gene is TRBV11-2, the J gene TRBJ1-1; D is unresolved. Germline V CDR1 and CDR2: SGHAT, FQNNGV. The V end was cut by 0 bases, the J end by 10 bases, with 6 bases between. CDR3 length: 11 residues. CDR3 nucleotides: TGTGCCAGCAGCTTAGAGGCCGGAGCTTTCTTT. Amino acid sequence: CASSLEAGAFF.

This clonotype was counted between two and nine times. CDR3 DNA: TGTGCCAGCAGTTTTGAAGGTGGCTACGAGCAGTACTTC. It is translated as CASSFEGGYEQYF. The rearrangement joins TRBV27 to TRBJ2-7, with unresolved D. Trimming cost V 3 bases and J 3 bases, with 9 bases left between them. The CDR3 is 13 amino acids. Germline CDR1 and CDR2: MNHEY and SMNVEV (reference sequence).

This chain links TRBV19 with TRBJ2-1; D gene uncertain. This CDR3 is built from 13 residues. CDR1 is LNHDA and CDR2 is SQIVND in the germline V gene (reference sequence). V was pared by 6 bases and J by 4 bases, with 10 bases between. CDR3 nucleotide sequence: TGTGCCAGTAGCAAAACTCCTTACAATGAGCAGTTCTTC. It encodes CASSKTPYNEQFF.

V and J are TRBV6-5 and TRBJ1-3; TRBD1 is a possible D gene (5 bases). Trimming took 2 bases from V and 3 from J, leaving 11 bases between them. This CDR3 is built from 15 residues. CDR1 is MNHEY and CDR2 is SVGAGI in the germline V gene. CDR3 sequence reads: CASSYRGGDGNTIYF. The CDR3 DNA reads as TGTGCCAGCAGTTACAGGGGCGGGGATGGAAACACCATATATTTT.

The rearrangement links TRBV24-1 to TRBJ1-2; 9 nucleotides line up with TRBD1. V was clipped by 4 bases and J by 4 bases; unmatched bases: 6. This CDR3 region has 15 residues. The germline V gene has CDR1 KGHDR and CDR2 SFDVKD. The CDR3 DNA reads as TGTGCCACCAGTGACCCGGACAGGGGCACCTATGGCTACACCTTC. Its translation is CATSDPDRGTYGYTF.

The V call is TRBV30, the J call TRBJ2-7, with 7 bases lining up with TRBD1. Germline CDR1 reads GTSNPN; CDR2 reads SVGIG (reference sequence). V shed 0 bases, J shed 2 bases, and the junction held 7 bases outside the gene matches. This CDR3 is 15 amino acids long. The CDR3 DNA follows: TGTGCCTGGAGTGTAGGGGGACAGTGGACCTACGAGCAGTACTTC. It is translated as CAWSVGGQWTYEQYF.

This clonotype was seen a few times. The chain combines TRBV9 with TRBJ2-3; 8 bases are shared with TRBD2. The CDR3 sequence is 18 residues long. The junction had 11 bases not matched to a gene; V was cut back by 0 bases and J by 2 bases. The germline gives CDR1 SGDLS, CDR2 YYNGEE. In nucleotides, the CDR3 is TGTGCCAGCAGCGTAGAAAATTCGGTAGCGGGGTACACAGATACGCAGTATTTT. Translating gives CASSVENSVAGYTDTQYF.